This entry lists 2 T cell receptor beta chains sequenced from one sample in a study of CD8 T cells in ankylosing spondylitis. Antigen specificity for these receptors is unknown. TCRdb fed the 5' RACE reads into MiXCR, producing one record per CDR3 protein. The sample shows 750,000 to 850,000 distinct CDR3 sequences, about 12% of them seen only once. Study results and limitations: Ankylosing spondylitis blood appeared to be characterized by a TCR beta motif of under 10 highly homologous variants.

Specimen: blood, either unsorted or a sorted T cell fraction (not recorded which). The receptors were gathered from a male donor with ankylosing spondylitis.

This clonotype was counted only a few times. The chain joins TRBV28 to TRBJ2-2; 7 bases are a match to TRBD2. The CDR3 extends over 16 amino acids. Germline trimming cut 8 bases from V and 0 bases from J; bases unmatched to any gene: 9. Germline assignment: CDR1 MDHEN and CDR2 SYDVKM. CDR3 DNA sequence: TGTGCCAGCTGGGTGGCCGGGAGGTCGAACACCGGGGAGCTGTTTTTT. Its translation is CASWVAGRSNTGELFF.

The V call is TRBV6-1, the J call TRBJ2-3, with TRBD1 identical over 8 bases. The CDR3 contains 14 residues. Germline V gene data show CDR1 as MNHNS and CDR2 as SASEGT. V shed 4 bases, J shed 5 bases, and the junction held 5 bases outside the gene matches. The CDR3 nucleotides read TGTGCCAGCAGTGGGGGACAGGTTATAGATACGCAGTATTTT. Protein sequence: CASSGGQVIDTQYF.